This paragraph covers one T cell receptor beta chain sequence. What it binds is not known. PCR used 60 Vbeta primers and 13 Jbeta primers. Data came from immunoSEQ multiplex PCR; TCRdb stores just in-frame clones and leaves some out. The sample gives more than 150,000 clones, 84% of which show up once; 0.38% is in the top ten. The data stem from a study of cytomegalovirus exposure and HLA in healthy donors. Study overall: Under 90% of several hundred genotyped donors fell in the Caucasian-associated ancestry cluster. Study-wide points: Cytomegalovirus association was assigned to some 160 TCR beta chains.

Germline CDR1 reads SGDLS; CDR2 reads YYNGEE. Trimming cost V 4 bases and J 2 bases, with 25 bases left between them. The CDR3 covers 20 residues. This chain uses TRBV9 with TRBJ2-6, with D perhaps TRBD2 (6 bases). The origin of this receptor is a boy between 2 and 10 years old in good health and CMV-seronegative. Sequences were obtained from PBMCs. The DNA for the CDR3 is TGTGCCAGCAGCCCAACCCCTCGGGAGCGCATAGTGGCTGGGGCCAACGTCCTGACTTTC. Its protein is CASSPTPRERIVAGANVLTF.